These T cell receptor beta chains were read from a single sample in a study of blood T cells in healthy people across ages. TCRdb independently ran MiXCR on the 5' RACE reads; one entry per CDR3 protein. In the table there are 540,000 or so distinct CDR3 sequences, approximately 30% of which are singletons. The material sequenced was blood. Source of these receptors: a woman in her 70s in good health. CDR3s include the opening cysteine and the closing phenylalanine or tryptophan. The order of the fields is J gene, V gene, clone size, D gene, CDR3 protein, CDR3 DNA. The D gene is left open where the match is weak. Some rows mark clone size as missing; the rest say once, few, many or name a class of expanded clone.

TRBJ1-3 TRBV10-3 NA NA CAISQNGGTGNTIYF TGTGCCATTAGCCAAAACGGGGGAACTGGAAACACCATATATTTT
TRBJ1-1 TRBV29-1 NA NA CSVVRDLEAEAFF TGCAGCGTAGTCAGGGACCTCGAGGCTGAAGCTTTCTTT
TRBJ2-7 TRBV20-1 few NA CSARTLLTYEQYF TGCAGTGCTAGGACCCTACTAACCTACGAGCAGTACTTC
TRBJ1-4 TRBV20-1 many TRBD1 CSAWAGGSEKLFF TGCAGTGCCTGGGCAGGGGGTAGTGAAAAACTGTTTTTT
TRBJ2-3 TRBV12-3/TRBV12-4 NA NA CASSLEGWGTDTQYF TGTGCCAGCAGTTTAGAGGGTTGGGGCACAGATACGCAGTATTTT
TRBJ2-1 TRBV7-9 few NA CASSLLPGRPWDEQFF TGTGCCAGCAGCTTACTCCCGGGGAGACCTTGGGATGAGCAGTTCTTC
TRBJ2-3 TRBV5-1 NA TRBD1 CASRGQSTDTQYF TGCGCCAGCAGGGGACAGAGCACAGATACGCAGTATTTT
TRBJ1-2 TRBV10-3 NA TRBD1 CAISEAGQRNGYTF TGTGCCATCAGTGAGGCGGGACAGAGGAATGGCTACACCTTC
TRBJ2-5 TRBV20-1 few NA CSARVLGLGGETQYF TGCAGTGCTAGAGTTCTCGGACTTGGTGGGGAGACCCAGTACTTC
TRBJ2-1 TRBV5-1 NA TRBD1 CASSFTGTGHNEQFF TGCGCCAGCAGCTTCACGGGGACAGGGCACAATGAGCAGTTCTTC
TRBJ2-1 TRBV9 once NA CASSPWTHSYNEQFF TGTGCCAGCAGCCCTTGGACACACTCCTACAATGAGCAGTTCTTC
TRBJ1-4 TRBV25-1 NA NA CASSDPFNEKLFF TGTGCCAGCAGTGATCCGTTTAATGAAAAACTGTTTTTT
TRBJ1-2 TRBV10-3 few NA CAIAEDQEGYGYTF TGTGCCATCGCCGAAGATCAGGAGGGGTATGGCTACACCTTC
TRBJ2-3 TRBV20-1 NA NA CSASSRAPRTDTQYF TGCAGTGCTTCCTCCCGGGCCCCCAGGACAGATACGCAGTATTTT
TRBJ1-2 TRBV2 few TRBD1 CASRGQINYGYTF TGTGCCAGCAGGGGACAGATCAACTATGGCTACACCTTC
TRBJ2-3 TRBV9 many TRBD2 CASSEGLAGAPQYF TGTGCCAGCAGCGAGGGGCTAGCGGGGGCCCCGCAGTATTTT
TRBJ2-7 TRBV7-2 NA TRBD2 CASSLGLAGAAYEQYF TGTGCCAGCAGCTTAGGACTAGCGGGGGCCGCCTACGAGCAGTACTTC
TRBJ1-3 TRBV3-1 few NA CASSQLKGPGNTIYF TGTGCCAGCAGCCAACTGAAGGGTCCTGGAAACACCATATATTTT
TRBJ2-5 TRBV9 NA TRBD1 CASSVGTGGNQETQYF TGTGCCAGCAGCGTAGGGACAGGGGGCAACCAAGAGACCCAGTACTTC
TRBJ1-2 TRBV5-1 few NA CASSPWEVGEDGYTF TGCGCCAGCAGCCCCTGGGAAGTGGGAGAGGATGGCTACACCTTC
TRBJ2-6 TRBV9 few NA CASSAEVPGANVLTF TGTGCCAGCAGCGCAGAAGTCCCCGGGGCCAACGTCCTGACTTTC
TRBJ2-3 TRBV4-3 NA NA CASSQDSIRGAAGDTQYF TGCGCCAGCAGCCAAGATTCTATACGGGGGGCAGCAGGAGATACGCAGTATTTT
TRBJ2-7 TRBV6-2/TRBV6-3 NA NA CASSPGAGAYEQYF TGTGCCAGCAGTCCCGGGGCAGGAGCCTACGAGCAGTACTTC
TRBJ2-3 TRBV29-1 NA NA CSVVNQITDTQYF TGCAGCGTTGTTAACCAGATCACAGATACGCAGTATTTT
TRBJ1-2 TRBV24-1 NA NA CATSGTGHGYTF TGTGCCACCAGTGGGACGGGGCATGGCTACACCTTC
TRBJ2-7 TRBV4-2 NA NA CASSQVGSWGSYEQYF TGTGCCAGCAGCCAAGTGGGCTCCTGGGGCTCCTACGAGCAGTACTTC
TRBJ1-1 TRBV5-1 NA NA CASSLAPGSNTEAFF TGCGCCAGCAGCTTGGCCCCAGGGTCGAACACTGAAGCTTTCTTT
TRBJ2-1 TRBV6-5 NA NA CASRQAGQTYNEQFF TGTGCCAGCAGGCAAGCGGGACAGACCTACAATGAGCAGTTCTTC
TRBJ2-1 TRBV25-1 NA NA CASSPIDDTRYNEQFF TGCGCCAGCTCACCAATAGACGACACCCGTTACAATGAGCAGTTCTTC
TRBJ1-2 TRBV6-2/TRBV6-3 NA NA CASSYWDPLSYGYTF TGTGCCAGCAGTTACTGGGACCCCTTGTCCTATGGCTACACCTTC
TRBJ1-2 TRBV3-1 NA NA CASSQTAQESYGYTF TGTGCCAGCAGCCAAACGGCGCAGGAAAGCTATGGCTACACCTTC
TRBJ2-5 TRBV20-1 NA TRBD2 CSARGTVGTSGGGTQYF TGCAGTGCTAGAGGGACCGTCGGGACTAGCGGGGGGGGGACCCAGTACTTC
TRBJ1-4 TRBV30 once TRBD1 CAWAGTGTEKLFF TGTGCCTGGGCCGGGACAGGGACCGAAAAACTGTTTTTT
TRBJ2-5 TRBV4-3 few NA CASSQAPEETQYF TGCGCCAGCAGCCAAGCCCCTGAAGAGACCCAGTACTTC